Shown below are 29 T cell receptor beta chains from a single sample sequenced in a study of PD-1 blockade in mismatch repair-deficient tumors. Assay: immunoSEQ multiplex PCR; the TCRdb copy retains only in-frame clones and omits some. The sample holds about 100,000 clones, over 75% seen once. The sequencing used peripheral blood, collected about 36 weeks after starting pembrolizumab. All receptors come from an adult with mismatch repair-deficient cancer.

This chain connects TRBV9 to TRBJ1-5; 7 positions match TRBD1. The CDR3 is 15 amino acids. Germline values: CDR1 SGDLS, CDR2 YYNGEE. The ends lost 3 bases at V and 0 bases at J; junction bases unmatched: 3. The CDR3 is CASSAGTDSNQPQHF. CDR3 sequence (DNA): TGTGCCAGCAGCGCCGGGACAGATAGCAATCAGCCCCAGCATTTT.

J is TRBJ2-7 and V is TRBV11-2; a weak D match, TRBD1 (5 bases). The CDR3 length is 14 residues. The germline gives CDR1 SGHAT, CDR2 FQNNGV. V lost 5 bases, J lost 5 bases, and 16 bases lay in between. The CDR3, as DNA: TGTGCCAGCAGCCCATGGACACAACAGGACGAGCAGTACTTC. Translated: CASSPWTQQDEQYF. The full variable domain, with the rest looked up from reference TRBV11-2 and TRBJ2-7, is EAGVAQSPRYKIIEKRQSVAFWCNPISGHATLYWYQQILGQGPKLLIQFQNNGVVDDSQLPKDRFSAERLKGVDSTLKIQPAKLEDSAVYLCASSPWTQQDEQYFGPGTRLTVT.

The V and J genes are TRBV9 and TRBJ1-4; no clear D. CDR3 length equals 15 residues. Trimming took off 0 bases at V and 6 bases at J, with 12 bases between the two ends. CDR1 and CDR2 from the germline V gene are SGDLS and YYNGEE. The CDR3 protein is CASSVGFGRDEKLFF. The CDR3 nucleotides are TGTGCCAGCAGCGTAGGATTCGGTAGAGATGAAAAACTGTTTTTT. The whole variable domain, remainder taken from reference TRBV9 and TRBJ1-4, is DSGVTQTPKHLITATGQRVTLRCSPRSGDLSVYWYQQSLDQGLQFLIQYYNGEERAKGNILERFSAQQFPDLHSELNLSSLELGDSALYFCASSVGFGRDEKLFFGSGTQLSVL.

The chain links TRBV19 to TRBJ2-7; D is perhaps TRBD1 (6 bases). Trimming stripped 5 bases from V and 0 bases from J, with 11 bases between. CDR3 length: 14 amino acids. Looked up from germline, CDR1 is LNHDA and CDR2 is SQIVND (reference sequence). The chain's CDR3 is CASSAGVLSYEQYF. CDR3 sequence (DNA): TGTGCCAGTAGTGCAGGGGTTCTCTCCTACGAGCAGTACTTC. The full variable domain, rest sourced from reference TRBV19 and TRBJ2-7, is DGGITQSPKYLFRKEGQNVTLSCEQNLNHDAMYWYRQDPGQGLRLIYYSQIVNDFQKGDIAEGYSVSREKKESFPLTVTSAQKNPTAFYLCASSAGVLSYEQYFGPGTRLTVT.

V and J are TRBV5-4 and TRBJ2-2, with unresolved D. Germline CDR1 reads SGHNT; CDR2 reads YYREEE (reference sequence). This CDR3 has 14 amino acids. The ends were cut back, 4 bases at V and 0 bases at J, with 7 bases in the middle. The CDR3, as DNA: TGTGCCAGCAGCCTGACCCCGAACACCGGGGAGCTGTTTTTT. It translates to CASSLTPNTGELFF.

The genes are TRBV29-1 and TRBJ1-1, with D unclear. This CDR3 comprises 13 residues. Germline loops: CDR1 SQVTM, CDR2 ANQGSEA. V lost 2 bases and J lost 0, with 7 bases in between. The CDR3 region is CSVETVLNTEAFF. The CDR3 nucleotides read TGCAGCGTTGAAACGGTATTGAACACTGAAGCTTTCTTT.

The CDR3 sequence: CASSPSGRANTGELFF. The CDR3 region has the DNA TGTGCCAGCAGCCCGAGCGGGAGGGCGAACACCGGGGAGCTGTTTTTT. V usage is TRBV9 and J usage is TRBJ2-2; TRBD2 agrees at 10 bases. V shed 4 bases and J 0 bases; nucleotides not matched to a gene: 3. This CDR3 is built from 16 residues. Germline lookup yields CDR1 SGDLS and CDR2 YYNGEE.

V is TRBV6-5 and J is TRBJ2-2; 7 nucleotides match TRBD1. CDR1 MNHEY and CDR2 SVGAGI come from the germline V gene. The ends lost 6 bases at V and 0 bases at J; junction bases unmatched: 4. CDR3 length: 15 residues. As DNA, the CDR3 is TGTGCCAGCAGCCTGGGGACAGCGAACACCGGGGAGCTGTTTTTT. This translates into CASSLGTANTGELFF.

CDR3 in DNA: TGCAGCGTTGGAGCCGGCCACTACGAGCAGTACTTC. Amino acid sequence: CSVGAGHYEQYF. J is TRBJ2-7 and V is TRBV29-1; D remains unclear. The CDR3 has 12 residues. Germline CDR1 is SQVTM and CDR2 is ANQGSEA. Trimming cost V 4 bases and J 3 bases, with 10 bases left between them.

This clone showed up just once. The chain joins TRBV14 to TRBJ2-7; TRBD2 matches 11 bases. The CDR3 runs to 17 residues. Germline V gives CDR1 SGHDN, CDR2 FVKESK. V lost 8 bases, J lost 3 bases, and 15 bases stayed unmatched. The CDR3 coding sequence is TGTGCCAGCCCTACTTTAGCGGGAGGGCCCGTTGGCTACGAGCAGTACTTC. The encoded protein is CASPTLAGGPVGYEQYF.

This chain links TRBV14 with TRBJ1-1; D remains ambiguous. The V and J ends lost 1 base and 10 bases respectively, with 13 bases between them. CDR1 SGHDN and CDR2 FVKESK come from the germline V gene. The CDR3 is 13 residues long. The CDR3 reads CASSQGSGQVAFF. DNA for the CDR3: TGTGCCAGCAGCCAAGGTTCAGGCCAGGTAGCTTTCTTT.

The chain is built from TRBV11-2 and TRBJ2-1; a weak D match, TRBD2 (6 bases). The CDR3 totals 12 residues. The germline V and J ends were trimmed by 7 bases and 9 bases, with 13 bases remaining between them. CDR1 and CDR2 (germline): SGHAT, FQNNGV. CDR3 sequence reads: CASNDEGGEQFF. The CDR3 region has the DNA TGTGCCAGCAACGACGAGGGAGGTGAGCAGTTCTTC. The full variable domain, rest sourced from reference TRBV11-2 and TRBJ2-1, is EAGVAQSPRYKIIEKRQSVAFWCNPISGHATLYWYQQILGQGPKLLIQFQNNGVVDDSQLPKDRFSAERLKGVDSTLKIQPAKLEDSAVYLCASNDEGGEQFFGPGTRLTVL.

The chain couples TRBV7-8 to TRBJ2-1; 8 bases are shared with TRBD1. CDR1 and CDR2 from the germline V gene are SGHVS and FQNEAQ. V was pared by 5 bases and J by 0 bases, with 3 bases of the junction left unmatched. CDR3 length equals 15 residues. The CDR3 nucleotides read TGTGCCAGCAGCCAGGGACAGGCCTCCTACAATGAGCAGTTCTTC. Translating it yields CASSQGQASYNEQFF.

This clone was counted a single time. The J gene is TRBJ2-1, the V gene TRBV21-1; the table's D call of TRBD2 was not tested on the DNA. TRBV21-1 counts as a pseudogene. The CDR3 sequence is 16 residues long. For the CDR3, the DNA is TGTGCCAGCAGCAAAGACTACTCCGGACTGTACAATGAGCAGTTCTTC. Residues: CASSKDYSGLYNEQFF.

This chain links TRBV6-5 with TRBJ2-5; 8 bases align to TRBD2. The assigned J gene may be wrong: the sequence end matches TRBJ2-7 better. The length of the CDR3 is 13 residues. Germline CDR1 reads MNHEY; CDR2 reads SVGAGI. The CDR3, as DNA: TGTGCCAGCAGAACCGGGACTAGAGGCGAGCAGTACTTC. Residues: CASRTGTRGEQYF.

The chain recombines TRBV7-8 with TRBJ1-2; D gene ambiguous. V gave up 8 bases and J gave up 2 bases, with 18 bases separating them. Germline V gene data show CDR1 as SGHVS and CDR2 as FQNEAQ. This CDR3 comprises 15 residues. CDR3 nucleotides: TGTGCCAGCGCGAGAGAAGGAGGGCAGAACTATGGCTACACCTTC. Amino acids: CASAREGGQNYGYTF.

This rearrangement joins TRBV5-1 to TRBJ2-1; TRBD2 matches 9 bases. Trimming at V came to 0 bases and at J to 8 bases, leaving 18 bases not matched to a gene. The germline V gene encodes CDR1 SGHRS and CDR2 YFSETQ. This CDR3 region has 19 residues. The CDR3 nucleotides are TGCGCCAGCAGCTTGGGTTTGGCTAGCGGGAACCCAGCGGGATATGAGCAGTTCTTC. Translating it yields CASSLGLASGNPAGYEQFF.

J is TRBJ2-1 and V is TRBV11-3, with 9 bases matching TRBD2. V trimming: 1 base; J trimming: 9 bases; junction bases outside the gene matches: 10. This CDR3 spans 16 amino acids. Germline lookup yields CDR1 SGHNT and CDR2 YENEEA. CDR3 sequence (DNA): TGTGCCAGCAGCTTAGGGCTAGCGGGAATTGAACTTGAGCAGTTCTTC. Translated: CASSLGLAGIELEQFF.

This clone ranks as medium-sized (0.01 to 0.1%). The chain employs TRBV4-3 and TRBJ2-3; D is unresolved. Germline CDR1 is LGHNA and CDR2 is YSLEER. The CDR3 contains 15 residues. Trimming stripped 0 bases from V and 2 bases from J, with 9 bases between. The CDR3 DNA is TGCGCCAGCAGCCAAGATAACGGCTACACAGATACGCAGTATTTT. It translates to CASSQDNGYTDTQYF.

This chain joins TRBV4-2 and TRBJ1-1; the D gene is possibly TRBD1 (5 bases). V was pared by 4 bases and J by 1 base, with 10 bases between. Germline lookup yields CDR1 LGHNA and CDR2 YNFKEQ. CDR3 length: 14 amino acids. The CDR3 reads CASSRDGKNTEAFF. DNA for the CDR3: TGTGCCAGCAGCCGGGACGGCAAGAACACTGAAGCTTTCTTT.

V and J are TRBV11-3 and TRBJ1-3; a possible D gene is TRBD1 (5 bases). The CDR3 is 15 residues long. V lost 4 bases to trimming and J lost 0 bases, with 10 bases between them. Germline V gene lookup returns CDR1 SGHNT and CDR2 YENEEA. CDR3 nucleotide sequence: TGTGCCAGCAGCTCTCAGGGCAACTCTGGAAACACCATATATTTT. Protein: CASSSQGNSGNTIYF.

The chain employs TRBV9 and TRBJ2-4; tentatively, D is TRBD2 (5 bases). The CDR3 spans 16 residues. V was trimmed by 0 bases and J by 0 bases, leaving 10 bases between them. CDR1 is SGDLS, CDR2 YYNGEE, per germline. CDR3 in amino acids: CASSVVPDLAKNIQYF. Here the CDR3 DNA reads TGTGCCAGCAGCGTAGTTCCGGACTTAGCCAAAAACATTCAGTACTTC.

The rearrangement uses TRBV7-8 and TRBJ2-3; TRBD2 aligns across 13 bases. V lost 5 bases to trimming and J lost 2 bases; unmatched junction nucleotides: 13. CDR1 is SGHVS and CDR2 is FQNEAQ in the germline V gene. The length of the CDR3 is 19 residues. DNA for the CDR3: TGTGCCAGCAGCGGGCTCGGACTAGCGGGAGATCCCACCACAGATACGCAGTATTTT. Protein: CASSGLGLAGDPTTDTQYF.

The V and J genes are TRBV19 and TRBJ2-3; D unresolved. Trimming pared 6 bases from V and 2 bases from J, leaving 21 bases between. Per the germline V gene, CDR1 is LNHDA and CDR2 is SQIVND (reference sequence). The CDR3 extends over 17 amino acids. CDR3 loop: CASSETATVTVTDTQYF. CDR3 DNA: TGTGCCAGTAGCGAGACCGCGACTGTTACCGTCACAGATACGCAGTATTTT.

There are a few counts of this clone. The chain is built from TRBV6-1 and TRBJ1-1, with D hard to call. CDR3 length equals 13 residues. The germline V gene has CDR1 MNHNS and CDR2 SASEGT. The V and J ends lost 4 bases and 1 base respectively, with 7 bases between them. Here the CDR3 DNA reads TGTGCCAGCAGTGGAAAAGAGAACACTGAAGCTTTCTTT. Its translation is CASSGKENTEAFF.

V usage is TRBV18 and J usage is TRBJ2-3; TRBD1 matches 7 bases. This CDR3 has 15 residues. V shed 8 bases, J shed 4 bases, and the junction held 12 bases outside the gene matches. CDR1 KGHSH and CDR2 LQKENI come from the germline V gene. The CDR3 region has the DNA TGTGCCAGCGCCACAGGGGAGAGGGGCCCAGATACGCAGTATTTT. Translation gives CASATGERGPDTQYF.

The chain combines TRBV7-9 with TRBJ2-1; possible D gene TRBD2, 5 bases. Trimming stripped 3 bases from V and 0 bases from J, with 12 bases between. Per the germline V gene, CDR1 is SEHNR and CDR2 is FQNEAQ (reference sequence). This CDR3 comprises 16 residues. This CDR3 reads CASSFLAPSSYNEQFF. DNA of the CDR3: TGTGCCAGCAGCTTCCTAGCACCGAGCTCCTACAATGAGCAGTTCTTC.

The rearrangement links TRBV6-5 to TRBJ2-7, with TRBD2 identical over 9 bases. The germline V gene encodes CDR1 MNHEY and CDR2 SVGAGI. V shed 6 bases, J shed 3 bases, and the junction held 0 bases outside the gene matches. This CDR3 is 12 amino acids long. The CDR3 reads CASRTSGYEQYF. CDR3 nucleotide sequence: TGTGCCAGCAGGACTAGCGGCTACGAGCAGTACTTC.

This clone was seen just once. The chain joins TRBV7-8 to TRBJ2-3, with 7 bases identical to TRBD1. Per germline, CDR1 SGHVS and CDR2 FQNEAQ. The CDR3 runs 15 residues. Trimming cost V 1 base and J 2 bases; bases outside gene matches: 3. The DNA of the CDR3 is TGTGCCAGCAGCTTAGGGACAGGACACACAGATACGCAGTATTTT. Translating it yields CASSLGTGHTDTQYF. Supplemented by reference TRBV7-8 and TRBJ2-3, the full variable domain reads GAGVSQSPRYKVAKRGQDVALRCDPISGHVSLFWYQQALGQGPEFLTYFQNEAQLDKSGLPSDRFFAERPEGSVSTLKIQRTQQEDSAVYLCASSLGTGHTDTQYFGPGTRLTVL.